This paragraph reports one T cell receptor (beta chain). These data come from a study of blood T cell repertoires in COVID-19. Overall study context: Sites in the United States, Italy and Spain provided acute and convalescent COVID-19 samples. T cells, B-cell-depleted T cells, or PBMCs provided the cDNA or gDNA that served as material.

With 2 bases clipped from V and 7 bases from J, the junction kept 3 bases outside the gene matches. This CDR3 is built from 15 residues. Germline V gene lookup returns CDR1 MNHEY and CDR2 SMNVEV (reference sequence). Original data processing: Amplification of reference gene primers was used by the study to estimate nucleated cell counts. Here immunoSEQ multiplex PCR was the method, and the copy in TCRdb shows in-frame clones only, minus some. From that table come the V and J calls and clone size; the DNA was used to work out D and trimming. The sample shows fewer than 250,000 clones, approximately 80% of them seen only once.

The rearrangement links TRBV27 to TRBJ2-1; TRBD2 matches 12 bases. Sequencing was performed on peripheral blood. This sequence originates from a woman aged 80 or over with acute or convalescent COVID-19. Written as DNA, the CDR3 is TGTGCCAGCAGTTTACGACTAGCGGGAGAAAATGAGCAGTTCTTC. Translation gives CASSLRLAGENEQFF.